This TCR beta chain was recovered during a study of cytomegalovirus exposure and HLA in healthy donors. Across the study: Among the approximately 400 genotyped donors, 81% were placed in the Caucasian-associated ancestry cluster. The study, taken as a whole, reports: Presence/absence analyses assumed roughly uniform sequencing depth across donors. CMV serostatus was the sole immune exposure information available. In a later analysis, a missense DCLRE1C variant was linked to TCR beta V- and J-gene trimming.

PCR amplification relied on 60 Vbeta primers (plus 13 Jbeta primers). Only in-frame clones appear in the TCRdb table, and some are missing; sequencing was by immunoSEQ multiplex PCR. Its listing shows fewer than 60,000 clones. Germline-derived CDR1 and CDR2 are SGHRS and YFSETQ. The CDR3 contains 18 residues. Trimming pared 5 bases from V and 0 bases from J, leaving 20 bases between. About this clone itself: Its antigen remains unidentified.

The V gene is TRBV5-1, the J gene TRBJ1-4, with D maybe TRBD1 (5 bases). Material for sequencing was PBMCs. The sequence derives from a woman aged 40 to 50 in good health and CMV-seronegative. CDR3 coding DNA: TGCGCCAGCAGGCGCACCGGGACTGCGGTTGCAACTAATGAAAAACTGTTTTTT. The encoded protein is CASRRTGTAVATNEKLFF.